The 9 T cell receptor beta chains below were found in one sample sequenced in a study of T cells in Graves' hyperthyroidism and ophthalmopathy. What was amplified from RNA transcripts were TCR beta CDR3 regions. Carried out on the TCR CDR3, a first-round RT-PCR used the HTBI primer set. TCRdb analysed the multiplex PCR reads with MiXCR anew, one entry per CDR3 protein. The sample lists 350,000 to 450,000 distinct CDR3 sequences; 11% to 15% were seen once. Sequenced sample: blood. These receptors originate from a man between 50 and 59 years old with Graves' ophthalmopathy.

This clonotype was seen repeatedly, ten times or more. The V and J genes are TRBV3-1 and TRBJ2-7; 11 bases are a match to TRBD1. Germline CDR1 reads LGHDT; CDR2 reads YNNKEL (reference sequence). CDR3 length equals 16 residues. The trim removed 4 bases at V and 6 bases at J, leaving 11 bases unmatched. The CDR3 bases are TGTGCCAGCAGCCCCCGGGGACAGGGGGTCAGCGGCGAGCAGTACTTC. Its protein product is CASSPRGQGVSGEQYF.

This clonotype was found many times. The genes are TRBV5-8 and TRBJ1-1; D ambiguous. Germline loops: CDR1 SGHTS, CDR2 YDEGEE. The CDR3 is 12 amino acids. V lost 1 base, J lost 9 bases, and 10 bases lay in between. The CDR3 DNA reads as TGTGCCAGCAGCTTGACAGCCCGTCAAGCTTTCTTT. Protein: CASSLTARQAFF.

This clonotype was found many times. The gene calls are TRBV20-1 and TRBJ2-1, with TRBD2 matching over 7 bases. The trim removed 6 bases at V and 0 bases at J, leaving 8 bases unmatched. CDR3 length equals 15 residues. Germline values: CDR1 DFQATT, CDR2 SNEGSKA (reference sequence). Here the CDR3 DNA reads TGCAGTGCGGAACGTCTAGCGGCCTCCTACAATGAGCAGTTCTTC. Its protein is CSAERLAASYNEQFF.

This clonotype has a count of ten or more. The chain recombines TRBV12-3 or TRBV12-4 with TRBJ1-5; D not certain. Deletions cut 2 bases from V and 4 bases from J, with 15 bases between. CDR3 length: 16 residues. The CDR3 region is CASSLRSGVGNQPQHF. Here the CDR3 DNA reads TGTGCCAGCAGTTTACGGTCGGGTGTGGGTAATCAGCCCCAGCATTTT.

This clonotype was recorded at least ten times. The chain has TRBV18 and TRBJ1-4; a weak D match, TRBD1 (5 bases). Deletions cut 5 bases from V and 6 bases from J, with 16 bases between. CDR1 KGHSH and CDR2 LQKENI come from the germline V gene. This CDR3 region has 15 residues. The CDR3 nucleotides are TGTGCCAGCTCAACAAACCGGGACGGATATGAAAAACTGTTTTTT. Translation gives CASSTNRDGYEKLFF.

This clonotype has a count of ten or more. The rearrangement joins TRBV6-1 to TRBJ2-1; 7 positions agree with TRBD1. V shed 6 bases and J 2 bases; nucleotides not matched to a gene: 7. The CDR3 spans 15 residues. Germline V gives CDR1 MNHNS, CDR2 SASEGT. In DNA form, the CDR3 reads TGTGCCAGCAGGGCCGGGACAGTTCCCTACAATGAGCAGTTCTTC. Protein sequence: CASRAGTVPYNEQFF.

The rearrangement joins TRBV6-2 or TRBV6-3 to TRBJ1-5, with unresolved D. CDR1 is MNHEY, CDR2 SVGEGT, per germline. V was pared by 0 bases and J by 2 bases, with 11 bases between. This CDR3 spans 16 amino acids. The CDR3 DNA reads TGTGCCAGCAGTTACTCGAGAGGGAGAGGCAATCAGCCCCAGCATTTT. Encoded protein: CASSYSRGRGNQPQHF.

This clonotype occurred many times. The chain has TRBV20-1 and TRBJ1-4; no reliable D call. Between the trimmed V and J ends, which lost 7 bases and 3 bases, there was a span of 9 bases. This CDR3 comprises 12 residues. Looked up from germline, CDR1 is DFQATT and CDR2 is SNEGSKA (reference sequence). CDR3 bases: TGCAGTGTCCGACCTTCTAATGAAAAACTGTTTTTT. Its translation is CSVRPSNEKLFF.

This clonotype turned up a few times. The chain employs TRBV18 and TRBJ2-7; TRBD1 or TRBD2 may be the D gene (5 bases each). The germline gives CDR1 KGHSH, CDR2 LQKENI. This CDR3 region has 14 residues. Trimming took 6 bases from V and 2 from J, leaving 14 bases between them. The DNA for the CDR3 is TGTGCCAGCTCCGATTTCCGGGGCACCTACGAGCAGTACTTC. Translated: CASSDFRGTYEQYF.